The clone carrying this T cell receptor beta chain was observed at least ten times. As yet, its antigen is unknown. cDNA was made from around 0.5 ug RNA using alpha and beta constant primers. Separate chain-specific third strand synthesis with multiplexing indices produced the alpha and beta libraries. A single record per CDR3 protein comes from TCRdb applying MiXCR to the 5' RACE reads. The sample includes over 15,000 distinct CDR3 sequences, roughly 8.9% of them seen just once. This record comes from a study of HIV-infected patients and healthy controls. General study results and limits: Compared with healthy controls, HIV-infected patients showed less CDR3 sharing between individuals. During therapy, HIV-associated CDR3s fell significantly in frequency, while CMV-associated CDR3s did not change significantly.

Whole blood was used without fractionation, so all unsorted peripheral T cells were included. Germline trimming cut 3 bases from V and 7 bases from J; bases unmatched to any gene: 6. Germline CDR1 reads MDHEN; CDR2 reads SYDVKM. The CDR3 consists of 15 residues. The chain joins TRBV28 to TRBJ2-1, with 10 nucleotides matching TRBD2. Input material: blood. The clonotype originates from an adult in good health. As DNA, the CDR3 is TGTGCCAGCAGTTTTTCTAGCGGGAGCGTAAATGAGCAGTTCTTC. It encodes CASSFSSGSVNEQFF.